This passage covers 24 T cell receptor beta chains from one sample sequenced in a study of diagnostic markers for celiac disease. One entry per CDR3 protein, without DNA, is what TCRdb gives after re-calling the reads. The sample holds about 1,200 distinct CDR3 sequences. The sequenced sample consisted of either unsorted cells or a sorted T cell fraction (not recorded which). The receptors originated from a human donor. This table probably holds off-target reads from a library built for another chain.

The chain carries TRBV3-1 and TRBJ2-1. The CDR3 sequence is 13 residues long. The germline gives CDR1 LGHDT, CDR2 YNNKEL (reference sequence). The CDR3 sequence: CASSHSAYNEQFF.

This rearrangement joins TRBV5-1 to TRBJ2-1; TCRdb lists TRBD1, though no DNA is available to test this call. Germline V gene sequence: CDR1 SGHRS, CDR2 YFSETQ. This CDR3 has 14 residues. The CDR3 spells CASSLQLRGYEQFF.

The chain carries TRBV9 and TRBJ2-1. Germline V lookup: CDR1 SGDLS, CDR2 YYNGEE. The CDR3 has 15 amino acids. CDR3 loop: CASSSRERSYNEQFF.

This clonotype is deemed medium-sized by its frequency. The rearrangement links TRBV20-1 to TRBJ2-5. The CDR3 totals 13 residues. Germline V gene sequence: CDR1 DFQATT, CDR2 SNEGSKA (reference sequence). CDR3 region: CSASYIGRETQYF.

This chain's CDR3 is CAISGLAGGAAPGELFF. The V gene is TRBV10-3, the J gene TRBJ2-2; the D call from TCRdb, TRBD2, cannot be confirmed without DNA. CDR1 is ENHRY, CDR2 SYGVKD, per germline. The CDR3 is 17 amino acids.

In terms of frequency, this clonotype is medium-sized (0.01 to 0.1%). The V and J genes are TRBV6-6 and TRBJ1-2; checking the TCRdb D call of TRBD1 is not possible without DNA. Germline lookup yields CDR1 MNHNY and CDR2 SVGAGI (reference sequence). There are 12 residues in the CDR3. CDR3 sequence reads: CASSYGAGGYTF.

The chain joins TRBV3-1 to TRBJ2-2; the D gene TCRdb calls, TRBD1, cannot be checked with no DNA. The length of the CDR3 is 13 residues. Looked up from germline, CDR1 is LGHDT and CDR2 is YNNKEL (reference sequence). The CDR3 protein is CASSLGVTGELFF.

Frequency places this clonotype as large. The chain carries TRBV18 and TRBJ1-1. This CDR3 comprises 12 residues. Germline assignment: CDR1 KGHSH and CDR2 LQKENI. CDR3 protein: CASSVLDTEAFF.

Judged by frequency, this clonotype is medium-sized (0.01 to 0.1%). The CDR3 is CASSLSPQPLNEKLFF. J is TRBJ1-4 and V is TRBV7-2. This CDR3 is 16 amino acids long. CDR1 and CDR2 from the germline V gene are SGHTA and FQGNSA.

This chain joins TRBV20-1 and TRBJ1-1; TCRdb outputs TRBD1, but without DNA this stays unchecked. Germline assignment: CDR1 DFQATT and CDR2 SNEGSKA (reference sequence). This CDR3 spans 12 amino acids. CDR3 region: CSATRGVTEAFF.

This sequence joins TRBV11-2 and TRBJ1-6. Germline V gene sequence: CDR1 SGHAT, CDR2 FQNNGV. The CDR3 is 16 amino acids. CDR3 sequence: CASSLGGWQNNSPLHF.

By frequency, this clonotype registers medium-sized. The chain recombines TRBV3-1 with TRBJ1-1. Per the germline V gene, CDR1 is LGHDT and CDR2 is YNNKEL (reference sequence). The CDR3 sequence is 15 residues long. CDR3 amino acids: CASSPLGRPNTEAFF.

This chain uses TRBV4-2 with TRBJ2-1; TCRdb gives TRBD1 as the D gene, but with no DNA this cannot be confirmed. Germline values: CDR1 LGHNA, CDR2 YNFKEQ. This CDR3 has 13 residues. CDR3 region: CASSQEGGNEQFF.

This clonotype is identified as medium-sized from frequency. The V call is TRBV18, the J call TRBJ2-7. CDR1 and CDR2 from the germline V gene are KGHSH and LQKENI. This CDR3 spans 11 amino acids. CDR3 in amino acids: CASSSHYEQYF.

V usage is TRBV5-6 and J usage is TRBJ1-1; with no DNA, the TCRdb D assignment of TRBD1 cannot be verified. Germline assignment: CDR1 SGHDT and CDR2 YYEEEE. The CDR3 runs to 15 residues. This CDR3 is CASSLEGTENTEAFF.

This clonotype counts as large by frequency. The rearrangement uses TRBV20-1 and TRBJ1-6. This CDR3 region has 13 residues. Germline CDR1 and CDR2: DFQATT and SNEGSKA (reference sequence). The CDR3 loop reads CSSGVSYNSPLHF.

The rearrangement joins TRBV20-1 to TRBJ2-5; with no DNA, the TCRdb D assignment of TRBD1 cannot be verified. The CDR3 totals 13 residues. Per germline, CDR1 DFQATT and CDR2 SNEGSKA (reference sequence). CDR3 protein: CSAGGQGAKTQYF.

The chain is built from TRBV6-5 and TRBJ2-3. The CDR3 runs 16 residues. Germline CDR1 is MNHEY and CDR2 is SVGAGI. The CDR3 protein is CASSYSTGMGSDTQYF.

The rearrangement joins TRBV30 to TRBJ2-7. The germline V gene encodes CDR1 GTSNPN and CDR2 SVGIG (reference sequence). CDR3 length equals 11 residues. The CDR3 sequence: CAWSVSYEQYF.

V gene TRBV6-2 or TRBV6-3 combines with J gene TRBJ1-1; TCRdb returns TRBD1, unconfirmable since there is no DNA. This CDR3 is 15 amino acids long. Germline assignment: CDR1 MNHEY and CDR2 SVGEGT. CDR3 protein: CASNKGQGMNTEAFF.

CDR3 sequence reads: CASSLAGLSYEQYF. This sequence joins TRBV5-1 and TRBJ2-7; the D call of TRBD2 rests on TCRdb alone, since no DNA is present to check it. CDR3 size: 14 residues. Germline CDR1 is SGHRS and CDR2 is YFSETQ.

This clonotype is deemed medium-sized (0.01 to 0.1%) by its frequency. The chain links TRBV12-3 or TRBV12-4 to TRBJ1-2. The CDR3 is 14 amino acids. The CDR3 loop reads CASSFSAGFGGYTF.

The V gene is TRBV5-1, the J gene TRBJ1-2. From germline, CDR1 is SGHRS and CDR2 YFSETQ. CDR3 length: 13 amino acids. The CDR3 is CASSLAMAYGYTF.

V gene TRBV12-3 or TRBV12-4 combines with J gene TRBJ1-1; there is no DNA to check the TCRdb D call of TRBD1. The CDR3 runs to 12 residues. CDR3 residues: CASSKGTIEAFF.